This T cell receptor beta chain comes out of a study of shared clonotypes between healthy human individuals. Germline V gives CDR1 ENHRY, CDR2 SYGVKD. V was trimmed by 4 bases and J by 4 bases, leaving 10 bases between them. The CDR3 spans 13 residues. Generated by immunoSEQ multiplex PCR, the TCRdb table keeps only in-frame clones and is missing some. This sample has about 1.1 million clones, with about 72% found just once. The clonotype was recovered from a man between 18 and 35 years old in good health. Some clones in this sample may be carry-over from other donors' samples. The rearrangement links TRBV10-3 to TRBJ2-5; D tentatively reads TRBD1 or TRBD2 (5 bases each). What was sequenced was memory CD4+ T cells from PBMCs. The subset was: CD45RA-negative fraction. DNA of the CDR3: TGTGCCATCAGTGCGTCGGGGCCAGAGACCCAGTACTTC. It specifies CAISASGPETQYF.